This passage covers 14 T cell receptor beta chains from one sample sequenced in a study of vaccination and CD4 T cells after COVID-19. Their antigens are not known. The Oncomine TCR Beta short-read assay generated sequence data from the DNA of cultured CD4+ T cells. TCRdb passed the PCR reads through MiXCR, listing each CDR3 protein once. The sample has 15,000 to 20,000 distinct CDR3 sequences, roughly half seen once; the top ten hold approximately 33%. The treatment here: approximately nine-day PBMC culture with coronavirus spike peptide pools or control peptides (ViraFEST assay). The sample was cultured CD4+ T cells from blood, taken after SARS-CoV-2 vaccination. The receptor source for this set is a human donor with COVID-19.

This clonotype turned up a few times. The rearrangement links TRBV7-3 to TRBJ2-3, with D perhaps TRBD2 (6 bases). The V end lost 2 bases, the J end lost 1 base, and 10 bases lay between the germline ends. This CDR3 comprises 15 residues. Per germline, CDR1 SGHTA and CDR2 FQGTGA. The CDR3 sequence is CASSLWASGTDTQYF. The CDR3 DNA reads as TGTGCCAGCAGCTTATGGGCTAGCGGCACAGATACGCAGTATTTT. Full variable domain (missing parts from reference TRBV7-3 and TRBJ2-3): GAGVSQTPSNKVTEKGKYVELRCDPISGHTALYWYRQSLGQGPEFLIYFQGTGAADDSGLPNDRFFAVRPEGSVSTLKIQRTERGDSAVYLCASSLWASGTDTQYFGPGTRLTVL.

The chain is built from TRBV11-3 and TRBJ2-6; possible D gene TRBD2, 6 bases. Germline CDR1 SGHNT, CDR2 YENEEA. The CDR3 consists of 15 residues. Trimming removed 5 bases at V and 1 base at J, with 9 bases between. CDR3 nucleotide sequence: TGTGCCAGCAGCACGGAGGGATCTGGGGCCAACGTCCTGACTTTC. Translated, it gives CASSTEGSGANVLTF.

This clonotype has only a few counts. J is TRBJ1-2 and V is TRBV6-2 or TRBV6-3; maybe TRBD1 (5 bases). The CDR3 has 14 residues. Trimming removed 3 bases from V and 5 bases from J, with 13 bases in between. Germline values: CDR1 MNHEY, CDR2 SVGEGT. The CDR3 coding sequence is TGTGCCAGCAGTTATACAGGCGGGGGATATGGCTACACCTTC. Encoded protein: CASSYTGGGYGYTF.

This clonotype was observed a few times. V and J are TRBV20-1 and TRBJ1-5; maybe TRBD1 (5 bases). The CDR3 sequence is 15 residues long. Trimming shortened V by 3 bases and J by 1 base, and 13 bases separated the two germline ends. Germline V gene lookup returns CDR1 DFQATT and CDR2 SNEGSKA (reference sequence). The CDR3 DNA reads as TGCAGTGCTAGGGGGGAGGCAATAAGCAATCAGCCCCAGCATTTT. This sequence encodes CSARGEAISNQPQHF.

This clonotype appeared a few times. The chain joins TRBV19 to TRBJ1-5; 11 bases line up with TRBD1. With 1 base clipped from V and 0 bases from J, the junction kept 5 bases outside the gene matches. The CDR3 runs to 18 residues. Per the germline V gene, CDR1 is LNHDA and CDR2 is SQIVND (reference sequence). The CDR3 DNA follows: TGTGCCAGTAGTATAGGGACAGGGGGCGGTGGTAGCAATCAGCCCCAGCATTTT. Its protein is CASSIGTGGGGSNQPQHF.

This chain links TRBV19 with TRBJ1-2; possibly TRBD1 for D (5 bases). V lost 6 bases to trimming and J lost 8 bases, with 19 bases between them. This CDR3 has 14 residues. Germline V lookup: CDR1 LNHDA, CDR2 SQIVND (reference sequence). This chain's CDR3 is CASSHGGRGGGYTF. The CDR3 bases are TGTGCCAGTAGCCACGGGGGGAGGGGCGGAGGCTACACCTTC.

The rearrangement uses TRBV7-2 and TRBJ2-5, with 15 bases matching TRBD2. The J segment lost 5 bases and the V segment lost 4 bases, leaving 11 bases of the junction unmatched. The germline V gene has CDR1 SGHTA and CDR2 FQGNSA. The CDR3 has 18 residues. The CDR3 loop reads CASSSSGLAGGRGETQYF. The CDR3 DNA is TGTGCCAGCAGCTCCTCGGGACTAGCGGGGGGCCGAGGGGAGACCCAGTACTTC.

In its sample, this clonotype was seen once. The chain is built from TRBV11-3 and TRBJ2-3, with D perhaps matching TRBD2 (5 bases). Germline CDR1 reads SGHNT; CDR2 reads YENEEA. Trimming pared 2 bases from V and 2 bases from J, leaving 14 bases between. The CDR3 is made up of 16 amino acids. The CDR3 coding sequence is TGTGCCAGCAGCTTAAGGACTCTTCGGTCCACAGATACGCAGTATTTT. Translating gives CASSLRTLRSTDTQYF. The full variable domain, rest sourced from reference TRBV11-3 and TRBJ2-3, is EAGVVQSPRYKIIEKKQPVAFWCNPISGHNTLYWYLQNLGQGPELLIRYENEEAVDDSQLPKDRFSAERLKGVDSTLKIQPAELGDSAVYLCASSLRTLRSTDTQYFGPGTRLTVL.

The chain links TRBV7-2 to TRBJ2-7; D unresolved. The germline gives CDR1 SGHTA, CDR2 FQGNSA. This CDR3 has 11 amino acids. V shed 1 base and J shed 4 bases, with 2 bases lying between them. The CDR3 spells CASSLEYEQYF. The CDR3 DNA reads TGTGCCAGCAGCTTAGAGTACGAGCAGTACTTC.

In its sample, this clonotype was seen once. The junction differs from germline at one of its ends, possibly a read error. CDR3 loop: CASSPGRQGSDF. The CDR3 nucleotides read TGTGCCAGCAGCCCCGGAAGGCAGGGATCCGACTTC. The gene calls are TRBV7-9 and TRBJ2-1; D might be TRBD1 (5 bases). The germline V gene encodes CDR1 SEHNR and CDR2 FQNEAQ (reference sequence). The CDR3 spans 12 residues.

The rearrangement links TRBV9 to TRBJ2-3; possible D gene TRBD1, 5 bases. The ends were cut back, 0 bases at V and 1 base at J, with 6 bases in the middle. The CDR3 has 14 residues. The germline V gene has CDR1 SGDLS and CDR2 YYNGEE. The CDR3 is CASSVGQRTDTQYF. The DNA for the CDR3 is TGTGCCAGCAGCGTAGGACAGCGCACAGATACGCAGTATTTT.

The CDR3 coding sequence is TGTGCCAGCAGACAAAAGCGGGGGGGCAGGACAGATACGCAGTATTTT. It encodes CASRQKRGGRTDTQYF. This chain links TRBV5-4 with TRBJ2-3, with TRBD2 identical over 10 bases. This CDR3 has 16 residues. Germline V gene data show CDR1 as SGHNT and CDR2 as YYREEE (reference sequence). J lost 3 bases, V lost 5 bases, and 9 bases had no gene match.

The genes are TRBV7-9 and TRBJ2-2; D perhaps matches TRBD1 (5 bases). The V gene's germline CDR1 is SEHNR and CDR2 FQNEAQ (reference sequence). CDR3 length: 16 residues. Trimming cost V 3 bases and J 0 bases, with 11 bases left between them. The CDR3 loop reads CASSFRGVSNTGELFF. CDR3 in DNA: TGTGCCAGCAGCTTTAGGGGCGTATCGAACACCGGGGAGCTGTTTTTT.

V usage is TRBV9 and J usage is TRBJ2-3; no reliable D call. The CDR3 consists of 15 residues. CDR1 and CDR2 from the germline V gene are SGDLS and YYNGEE. Trimming cost V 3 bases and J 3 bases, with 14 bases left between them. The CDR3 DNA sequence: TGTGCCAGCAGCGAGAACACCATTTCGACAGATACGCAGTATTTT. This translates into CASSENTISTDTQYF.